This is a list of T cell receptor beta chains from one sample in a study of blood T cells in healthy people across ages. A single record per CDR3 protein comes from TCRdb applying MiXCR to the 5' RACE reads. This sample has approximately 1.5 million distinct CDR3 sequences, with roughly 43% found just once. What was sequenced was blood. These receptors all come from a woman younger than 30 in good health. Both conserved end residues are part of each CDR3. Fields, in order: V gene, clone size, D gene, J gene, CDR3 protein, CDR3 DNA. A D gene is named only where the DNA matches it firmly. Some rows have no size entry. The others give once, few or many, or a class for an expanded clone.

>TRBV6-2/TRBV6-3|-|-|TRBJ2-7
CASTWTRTYEQYF
TGTGCTAGCACCTGGACGCGTACTTACGAGCAGTACTTC
>TRBV7-2|-|-|TRBJ2-5
CVSSPGQPQETQYF
TGTGTCAGCAGCCCTGGGCAGCCGCAAGAGACCCAGTACTTC
>TRBV20-1|once|-|TRBJ2-7
CSAREPGTLIYEQYF
TGCAGTGCTAGGGAACCCGGGACACTAATCTACGAGCAGTACTTC
>TRBV7-9|few|-|TRBJ1-5
CASSPAEGRDQPQHF
TGTGCCAGCAGCCCAGCCGAGGGGAGGGATCAGCCCCAGCATTTT
>TRBV7-9|-|TRBD1|TRBJ1-2
CASSLARDRGRGGYTF
TGTGCCAGCAGCCTAGCGAGGGACAGGGGACGAGGTGGCTACACCTTC
>TRBV7-9|few|-|TRBJ1-2
CASSPIDYGYTF
TGTGCCAGCAGCCCCATTGACTATGGCTACACCTTC
>TRBV6-1|-|-|TRBJ2-7
CASSGVTGTEQYF
TGTGCCAGCAGTGGGGTCACAGGAACCGAGCAGTACTTC
>TRBV6-2/TRBV6-3|-|-|TRBJ1-6
CASGESSYNSPLHF
TGTGCCAGCGGAGAAAGCTCCTATAATTCACCCCTCCACTTT
>TRBV4-3|-|TRBD2|TRBJ2-7
CASSQDRPGGPSYEQYF
TGCGCCAGCAGCCAAGATCGGCCGGGAGGGCCCTCCTACGAGCAGTACTTC
>TRBV29-1|-|-|TRBJ2-7
CSVLGIGEQYF
TGCAGCGTCTTGGGAATTGGCGAGCAGTACTTC
>TRBV7-3|-|-|TRBJ2-7
CASSLDGRNEQYF
TGTGCCAGCAGCTTGGACGGCAGGAATGAGCAGTACTTC
>TRBV20-1|few|-|TRBJ2-7
CSAMSRVYEQYF
TGCAGTGCTATGAGCAGGGTCTACGAGCAGTACTTC